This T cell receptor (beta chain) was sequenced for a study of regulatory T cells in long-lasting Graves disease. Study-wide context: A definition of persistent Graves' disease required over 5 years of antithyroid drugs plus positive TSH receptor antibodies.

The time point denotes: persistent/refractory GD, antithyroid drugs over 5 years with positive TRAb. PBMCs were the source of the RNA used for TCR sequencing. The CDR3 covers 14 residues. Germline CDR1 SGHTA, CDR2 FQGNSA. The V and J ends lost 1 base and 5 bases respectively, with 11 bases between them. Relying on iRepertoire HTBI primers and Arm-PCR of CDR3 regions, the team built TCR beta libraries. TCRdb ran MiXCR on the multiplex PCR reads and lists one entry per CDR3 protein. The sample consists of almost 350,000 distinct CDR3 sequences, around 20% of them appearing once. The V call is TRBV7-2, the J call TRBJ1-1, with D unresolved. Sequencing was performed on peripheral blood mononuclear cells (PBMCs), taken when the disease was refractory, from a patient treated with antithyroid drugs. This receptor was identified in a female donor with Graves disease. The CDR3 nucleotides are TGTGCCAGCAGCTTAGTTTCTCGAAGTACTGAAGCTTTCTTT. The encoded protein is CASSLVSRSTEAFF. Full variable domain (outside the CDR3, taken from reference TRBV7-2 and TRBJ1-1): GAGVSQSPSNKVTEKGKDVELRCDPISGHTALYWYRQSLGQGLEFLIYFQGNSAPDKSGLPSDRFSAERTGGSVSTLTIQRTQQEDSAVYLCASSLVSRSTEAFFGQGTRLTVV.